The 16 T cell receptor beta chains in this list originate from one sample, sequenced in a study of cytomegalovirus exposure and HLA in healthy donors. 13 Jbeta primers and 60 Vbeta primers were used for the PCR. Method: immunoSEQ multiplex PCR; TCRdb's copy keeps in-frame clones and lacks some. Found here are about 190,000 clones, approximately 86% of them singletons; the top ten hold about 1.7%. Sequenced sample: PBMCs. The receptor source for this set is a woman aged 18-30 years in good health and CMV-seronegative.

This chain connects TRBV27 to TRBJ2-5; TRBD2 matches 10 bases. The CDR3 totals 15 residues. V shed 2 bases and J 5 bases; nucleotides not matched to a gene: 5. CDR1 is MNHEY and CDR2 is SMNVEV in the germline V gene (reference sequence). The CDR3 region is CASSLALAGTETQYF. For the CDR3, the DNA is TGTGCCAGCAGTTTAGCACTAGCGGGAACGGAGACCCAGTACTTC.

This chain uses TRBV5-1 with TRBJ2-1; 9 bases agree with TRBD1. Trimming took 3 bases from V and 10 from J; bases not matched to a gene: 5. The CDR3 is made up of 13 amino acids. Germline values: CDR1 SGHRS, CDR2 YFSETQ. CDR3 nucleotide sequence: TGCGCCAGCAGCTATCGACAGGGGGGGGAGCAGTTCTTC. As protein: CASSYRQGGEQFF. The variable domain in full, completed from reference TRBV5-1 and TRBJ2-1, reads KAGVTQTPRYLIKTRGQQVTLSCSPISGHRSVSWYQQTPGQGLQFLFEYFSETQRNKGNFPGRFSGRQFSNSRSEMNVSTLELGDSALYLCASSYRQGGEQFFGPGTRLTVL.

The chain carries TRBV5-6 and TRBJ1-2; TRBD1 agrees at 8 bases. The CDR3 extends over 14 amino acids. Germline V gene lookup returns CDR1 SGHDT and CDR2 YYEEEE. The J segment lost 6 bases and the V segment lost 5 bases, leaving 9 bases of the junction unmatched. The CDR3 protein is CASRALAGGNGYTF. As DNA, the CDR3 is TGTGCCAGCAGGGCATTAGCAGGGGGCAATGGCTACACCTTC.

The chain couples TRBV5-4 to TRBJ1-2; tentatively, D is TRBD1 (6 bases). In germline, CDR1 is SGHNT, CDR2 YYREEE (reference sequence). V was cut by 3 bases and J by 3 bases, with 12 bases left in between. This CDR3 comprises 14 residues. The CDR3 sequence: CASSSRWTDYGYTF. DNA for the CDR3: TGTGCCAGCAGCTCAAGATGGACAGACTATGGCTACACCTTC.

The V gene is TRBV11-3, the J gene TRBJ2-5, with TRBD2 matching 7 bases. Germline values: CDR1 SGHNT, CDR2 YENEEA. Unmatched junction bases numbered 17, after V lost 8 bases and J lost 2 bases. This CDR3 comprises 17 residues. The chain's CDR3 is CASEAREKWYGQETQYF. CDR3 bases: TGTGCCAGCGAGGCGCGGGAGAAGTGGTATGGGCAAGAGACCCAGTACTTC.

This chain joins TRBV20-1 and TRBJ2-5; D gene ambiguous. V lost 3 bases and J 5 bases, leaving 4 bases between the germline ends. The CDR3 length is 10 residues. Germline-derived CDR1 and CDR2 are DFQATT and SNEGSKA (reference sequence). CDR3 nucleotide sequence: TGCAGTGCTAGCGAGGAGACCCAGTACTTC. It translates to CSASEETQYF.

The gene calls are TRBV9 and TRBJ2-2; possible D gene TRBD2, 7 bases. The V end lost 4 bases, the J end lost 0 bases, and 13 bases lay between the germline ends. Per germline, CDR1 SGDLS and CDR2 YYNGEE. The CDR3 consists of 16 residues. This chain's CDR3 is CASSHGGGANTGELFF. The CDR3 bases are TGTGCCAGCAGCCACGGCGGGGGCGCGAACACCGGGGAGCTGTTTTTT. Supplemented by reference TRBV9 and TRBJ2-2, the full variable domain reads DSGVTQTPKHLITATGQRVTLRCSPRSGDLSVYWYQQSLDQGLQFLIQYYNGEERAKGNILERFSAQQFPDLHSELNLSSLELGDSALYFCASSHGGGANTGELFFGEGSRLTVL.

The chain recombines TRBV6-5 with TRBJ2-5, with D possibly being TRBD2 (5 bases). The end of the DNA aligns better with TRBJ2-7, so the J call may be wrong. Germline CDR1 is MNHEY and CDR2 is SVGAGI. The CDR3 totals 16 residues. CDR3 nucleotides: TGTGCCAGCAGTTACTCGTCCAGCGGAAGCTCCTACGAGCAGTACTTC. It translates to CASSYSSSGSSYEQYF.

The genes are TRBV4-1 and TRBJ2-7; 12 nucleotides align to TRBD1. The CDR3 is made up of 15 amino acids. Germline V gene data show CDR1 as MGHRA and CDR2 as YSYEKL. V dropped 3 bases and J dropped 7; count of bases not matched to a gene: 7. CDR3: CASSQPGTGGKEQYF. The CDR3 coding sequence is TGCGCCAGCAGCCAGCCCGGGACAGGGGGCAAAGAGCAGTACTTC.

The rearrangement links TRBV19 to TRBJ1-4; TRBD1 aligns across 11 bases. CDR1 LNHDA and CDR2 SQIVND come from the germline V gene (reference sequence). The J segment lost 2 bases and the V segment lost 5 bases, leaving 4 bases of the junction unmatched. This CDR3 is built from 16 residues. CDR3 in DNA: TGTGCCAGTAGTGGGGACAGGGGGTCCACTAATGAAAAACTGTTTTTT. Translation: CASSGDRGSTNEKLFF.

This rearrangement joins TRBV11-3 to TRBJ2-3, with D perhaps matching TRBD2 (5 bases). Germline CDR1 is SGHNT and CDR2 is YENEEA. Trimming cost V 6 bases and J 0 bases, with 10 bases left between them. CDR3 size: 14 residues. CDR3 residues: CASSPAVSTDTQYF. CDR3 DNA sequence: TGTGCCAGCAGTCCAGCGGTCAGCACAGATACGCAGTATTTT.

V gene TRBV2 combines with J gene TRBJ2-3; 14 bases are a match to TRBD2. Germline-derived CDR1 and CDR2 are SNHLY and FYNNEI. V lost 7 bases and J lost 5; bases outside the gene matches: 5. The length of the CDR3 is 15 residues. The CDR3 loop reads CASTRLAGGVDTQYF. In DNA form, the CDR3 reads TGTGCCAGCACCAGACTAGCGGGAGGGGTAGATACGCAGTATTTT.

This clone was observed a few times. This rearrangement joins TRBV13 to TRBJ1-1, with D possibly TRBD1 on 5 matching bases. Trimming took off 5 bases at V and 6 bases at J, with 16 bases between the two ends. The germline V gene has CDR1 PRHDT and CDR2 FYEKMQ (reference sequence). This CDR3 is built from 14 residues. The CDR3 spells CASSLEPGGPEAFF. CDR3 nucleotides: TGTGCCAGCAGCCTAGAACCGGGGGGACCTGAAGCTTTCTTT.

The CDR3 loop reads CASSVSPGTGDEKLFF. The DNA of the CDR3 is TGTGCCAGCAGCGTCTCCCCAGGGACAGGGGATGAAAAACTGTTTTTT. V usage is TRBV9 and J usage is TRBJ1-4, with 10 nucleotides matching TRBD1. The V gene's germline CDR1 is SGDLS and CDR2 YYNGEE. With 2 bases clipped from V and 6 bases from J, the junction kept 7 bases outside the gene matches. The CDR3 is 16 amino acids.

The V gene is TRBV28, the J gene TRBJ1-2; D remains unclear. The CDR3 consists of 15 residues. The germline V and J ends were trimmed by 2 bases and 2 bases, with 12 bases remaining between them. Germline V gene lookup returns CDR1 MDHEN and CDR2 SYDVKM. The CDR3 sequence: CASSLHGEPNYGYTF. DNA of the CDR3: TGTGCCAGCAGTTTACATGGGGAGCCGAACTATGGCTACACCTTC.

J is TRBJ1-1 and V is TRBV5-1; TRBD1 might be the D (5 bases). This CDR3 region has 15 residues. The V end lost 3 bases, the J end lost 1 base, and 13 bases lay between the germline ends. From germline, CDR1 is SGHRS and CDR2 YFSETQ. The CDR3 reads CASSSLGLQNTEAFF. The CDR3 nucleotides are TGCGCCAGCAGCTCGTTGGGACTACAGAACACTGAAGCTTTCTTT. The entire variable domain, with the rest obtained from reference TRBV5-1 and TRBJ1-1, is as follows: KAGVTQTPRYLIKTRGQQVTLSCSPISGHRSVSWYQQTPGQGLQFLFEYFSETQRNKGNFPGRFSGRQFSNSRSEMNVSTLELGDSALYLCASSSLGLQNTEAFFGQGTRLTVV.